Presented here are 17 T cell receptor beta chains from one specimen sequenced in a study of blood T cell repertoires in COVID-19. Profiled with immunoSEQ multiplex PCR; TCRdb holds only in-frame clones, not every one. The table lists 150,000 to 200,000 clones, about nine tenths of them singletons. Sequences were obtained from peripheral blood. These receptors were taken from a woman in her sixties or seventies with COVID-19, enrolled during active disease.

The chain recombines TRBV9 with TRBJ2-7, with 10 nucleotides matching TRBD1. The CDR3 is 16 amino acids. The V gene's germline CDR1 is SGDLS and CDR2 YYNGEE. V was pared by 0 bases and J by 3 bases, with 6 bases of the junction left unmatched. CDR3 bases: TGTGCCAGCAGCGTAGGGGGGACAGGGGTGAACTACGAGCAGTACTTC. Its protein product is CASSVGGTGVNYEQYF.

V gene TRBV5-1 combines with J gene TRBJ2-1, with TRBD2 identical over 11 bases. The CDR3 runs 15 residues. V gave up 2 bases and J gave up 6 bases; unmatched junction bases: 4. Per the germline V gene, CDR1 is SGHRS and CDR2 is YFSETQ. This CDR3 reads CASSFGLAGRNEQFF. As DNA, the CDR3 is TGCGCCAGCAGCTTCGGACTAGCGGGCCGCAATGAGCAGTTCTTC.

This chain joins TRBV24-1 and TRBJ2-7, with TRBD1 matching 8 bases. J lost 2 bases, V lost 3 bases, and 5 bases had no gene match. Germline loops: CDR1 KGHDR, CDR2 SFDVKD. CDR3 size: 15 residues. This CDR3 is CATSDVRDRPYEQYF. The DNA of the CDR3 is TGTGCCACCAGTGATGTGCGGGACAGGCCCTACGAGCAGTACTTC.

The V gene is TRBV7-2, the J gene TRBJ1-4, with 10 bases that match TRBD1. The CDR3 extends over 14 amino acids. Germline V lookup: CDR1 SGHTA, CDR2 FQGNSA. J was trimmed by 6 bases and V by 5 bases; bases with no gene match: 3. Here the CDR3 reads CASSPTGGYEKLFF. The CDR3 nucleotides read TGTGCCAGCAGCCCGACAGGGGGCTATGAAAAACTGTTTTTT.

The chain employs TRBV18 and TRBJ1-1; 8 bases map to TRBD1. The CDR3 loop spans 14 amino acids. The germline V gene has CDR1 KGHSH and CDR2 LQKENI. The ends lost 6 bases at V and 3 bases at J; junction bases unmatched: 6. In DNA form, the CDR3 reads TGTGCCAGCTCCCTCAGGGGGCCCGACACTGAAGCTTTCTTT. This translates into CASSLRGPDTEAFF. Complete variable domain (other parts from reference TRBV18 and TRBJ1-1): NAGVMQNPRHLVRRRGQEARLRCSPMKGHSHVYWYRQLPEEGLKFMVYLQKENIIDESGMPKERFSAEFPKEGPSILRIQQVVRGDSAAYFCASSLRGPDTEAFFGQGTRLTVV.

This rearrangement joins TRBV2 to TRBJ1-1; D unresolved. The CDR3 extends over 16 amino acids. The ends were cut back, 1 base at V and 0 bases at J, with 12 bases in the middle. The germline V gene has CDR1 SNHLY and CDR2 FYNNEI. The CDR3: CASSEEAAAMNTEAFF. CDR3 nucleotide sequence: TGTGCCAGCAGTGAAGAAGCGGCGGCCATGAACACTGAAGCTTTCTTT.

The chain couples TRBV20-1 to TRBJ1-5; D is unresolved. Trimming stripped 3 bases from V and 2 bases from J, with 11 bases between. This CDR3 region has 14 residues. Germline V gene sequence: CDR1 DFQATT, CDR2 SNEGSKA (reference sequence). The CDR3 DNA follows: TGCAGTGCTAGTGAAGTAACTGGCAATCAGCCCCAGCATTTT. This gives the protein CSASEVTGNQPQHF.

The rearrangement joins TRBV2 to TRBJ2-3, with 8 bases matching TRBD1. Germline V gene data show CDR1 as SNHLY and CDR2 as FYNNEI. The V segment lost 8 bases and the J segment 4 bases; nucleotides outside the gene matches: 8. This CDR3 is built from 14 residues. The CDR3 coding sequence is TGTGCCAGCCAAAAGACAGGGGAGGCAGATACGCAGTATTTT. Translation gives CASQKTGEADTQYF.

V and J are TRBV7-2 and TRBJ2-2; D is undetermined. Trimming stripped 1 base from V and 2 bases from J, with 8 bases between. The CDR3 has 15 amino acids. CDR1 is SGHTA and CDR2 is FQGNSA in the germline V gene. The CDR3 here is CASSLGGYNTGELFF. In DNA form, the CDR3 reads TGTGCCAGCAGCTTAGGAGGTTATAACACCGGGGAGCTGTTTTTT.

This clone was recorded a few times. The chain couples TRBV14 to TRBJ1-1; the D is unclear. V was cut by 3 bases and J by 4 bases, with 9 bases left in between. CDR3 length: 13 amino acids. Germline CDR1 reads SGHDN; CDR2 reads FVKESK. The CDR3 here is CASSHRSTTEAFF. The CDR3 DNA reads as TGTGCCAGCAGCCACAGGTCGACCACTGAAGCTTTCTTT.

The chain combines TRBV10-3 with TRBJ2-7; D gene ambiguous. Trimming stripped 3 bases from V and 4 bases from J, with 4 bases between. The CDR3 loop spans 11 amino acids. Looked up from germline, CDR1 is ENHRY and CDR2 is SYGVKD. CDR3 in DNA: TGTGCCATCAGTGATAATTACGAGCAGTACTTC. Residues: CAISDNYEQYF.

As regards this clone: Other DNA sequences of this sample code for an identical CDR3. CDR3 amino acids: CASSLVASGGTDTQYF. The CDR3 DNA is TGCGCCAGCAGCTTGGTGGCTAGCGGTGGCACAGATACGCAGTATTTT. This chain uses TRBV5-1 with TRBJ2-3; 7 bases agree with TRBD2. The CDR3 sequence is 16 residues long. Losses at the gene ends were 0 bases for V and 1 base for J; bases not matched to a gene: 5. Germline V gene lookup returns CDR1 SGHRS and CDR2 YFSETQ.

This clone was observed a handful of times. The V and J genes are TRBV5-1 and TRBJ2-2, with D maybe TRBD2 (5 bases). CDR3 length: 13 residues. V was shortened by 4 bases and J by 7 bases, with 11 bases between the two germline ends. Germline V gene lookup returns CDR1 SGHRS and CDR2 YFSETQ. This chain's CDR3 is CASSISVSGELFF. The CDR3 DNA is TGCGCCAGCAGCATTAGCGTCAGCGGGGAGCTGTTTTTT.

The CDR3 sequence is CASSPSSGRLWAGELFF. The DNA of the CDR3 is TGTGCCAGCTCACCATCCAGCGGGAGGCTTTGGGCCGGGGAGCTGTTTTTT. The chain combines TRBV18 with TRBJ2-2; 9 bases match TRBD2. This CDR3 comprises 17 residues. Per the germline V gene, CDR1 is KGHSH and CDR2 is LQKENI. V lost 2 bases, J lost 6 bases, and 10 bases stayed unmatched.

The chain is built from TRBV11-2 and TRBJ1-6; 8 bases map to TRBD1. This CDR3 is built from 15 residues. The V and J ends lost 5 bases and 7 bases, in that order; junction bases with no gene match: 7. Per the germline V gene, CDR1 is SGHAT and CDR2 is FQNNGV. Here the CDR3 reads CASSPTGDPNSPLHF. As DNA, the CDR3 is TGTGCCAGCAGCCCGACAGGGGACCCAAATTCACCCCTCCACTTT.

J is TRBJ1-1 and V is TRBV19, with D tentatively TRBD1 (6 bases). Germline V CDR1 and CDR2: LNHDA, SQIVND (reference sequence). The V end lost 5 bases, the J end lost 2 bases, and 12 bases lay between the germline ends. The CDR3 has 14 amino acids. The CDR3 coding sequence is TGTGCCAGTAGTCCGAACAGGGTCAACACTGAAGCTTTCTTT. Encoded protein: CASSPNRVNTEAFF. The complete variable domain, with remaining parts taken from reference TRBV19 and TRBJ1-1, reads DGGITQSPKYLFRKEGQNVTLSCEQNLNHDAMYWYRQDPGQGLRLIYYSQIVNDFQKGDIAEGYSVSREKKESFPLTVTSAQKNPTAFYLCASSPNRVNTEAFFGQGTRLTVV.

The V call is TRBV18, the J call TRBJ1-1; a possible D gene is TRBD1 (6 bases). The CDR3 sequence is 13 residues long. V lost 3 bases and J 8 bases, leaving 13 bases between the germline ends. Germline loops: CDR1 KGHSH, CDR2 LQKENI. Here the CDR3 reads CASSPQQGAEAFF. CDR3 nucleotide sequence: TGTGCCAGCTCACCTCAACAGGGAGCCGAAGCTTTCTTT.